The sequence of this TCR beta chain was determined in a study of technical replicates of blood from a few donors (dated by TCRdb to between 2016 and 2019). The library was made by the immunoSEQ multiplex PCR assay. The source is immuneACCESS, and TCRdb retained only in-frame sequences with V and J called. Part of the clones is not carried over; for the studies checked, unresolved V genes explain less than half of this, and the remainder is unexplained. This sample is represented by 60,000 to 90,000 clones; 85% to 95% of them were singletons. Roughly 0.26% of the sample is held by the ten biggest clonotypes. In the germline V gene (reference sequence), CDR1 corresponds to MNHEY and CDR2 to SMNVEV. The V end gives up 3 bases and the J end 5 bases, leaving 9 bases in the junction not matched to a gene. The CDR3 sequence holds 16 residues, the cysteine and phenylalanine included. Solely the CDR3 DNA is kept, with 48 bases framed from the first base.

As for this clone: Its antigen remains undetermined. There are no base qualities to consult, and no much larger clone falls within one base.

Sequencing was performed on T cells isolated from PBMCs. The chain was built from TRBV27 and TRBJ2-3; TRBD2 lines up with 9 middle nucleotides. This TCR came from a human donor in good health. The CDR3: CASSFSSGTVGDTQYF. The DNA is TGTGCCAGCAGTTTTTCTAGCGGGACTGTAGGAGATACGCAGTATTTT.